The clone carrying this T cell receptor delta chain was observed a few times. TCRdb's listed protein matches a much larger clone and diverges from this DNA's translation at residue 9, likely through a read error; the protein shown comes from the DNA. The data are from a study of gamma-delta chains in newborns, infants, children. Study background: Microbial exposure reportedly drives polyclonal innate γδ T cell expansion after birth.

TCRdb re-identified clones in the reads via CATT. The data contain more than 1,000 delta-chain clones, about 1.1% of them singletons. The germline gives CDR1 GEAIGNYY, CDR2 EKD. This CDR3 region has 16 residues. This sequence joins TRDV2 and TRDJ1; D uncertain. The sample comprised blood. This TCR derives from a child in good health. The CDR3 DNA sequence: TGTGCCCGTGACTCTTTGTTGCACTCCCACACCGATAAACTCATCTTT. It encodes CARDSLLHSHTDKLIF.